This record concerns one TCR beta chain sequence. These data belong to a study of OX40 agonist ivuxolimab in advanced cancers. Libraries were prepared by immunoSEQ multiplex PCR; TCRdb keeps only in-frame clonotypes and omits some of them. This sample carries tens of thousands of clones, around nine tenths of them seen once, and the ten largest clones take just under 0.35%. This sample comprised CD4+ or CD8+ T cells sorted from blood, obtained in a trial of the OX40 agonist ivuxolimab. This TCR was recovered from an adult with an advanced solid tumor such as melanoma, head and neck, liver or kidney cancer.

CDR3 bases: TGTGCCAGCAGCCGCGGGACTAGCGGGGGGCGGAGCACAGATACGCAGTATTTT. Residues: CASSRGTSGGRSTDTQYF. The chain uses TRBV7-9 and TRBJ2-3; 15 bases agree with TRBD2. This CDR3 is 18 amino acids long. The V segment lost 5 bases and the J segment 0 bases; nucleotides outside the gene matches: 6. Germline V gives CDR1 SEHNR, CDR2 FQNEAQ (reference sequence).